The 26 T cell receptor beta chains below all came from one sample that was sequenced in a study of OX40 agonist ivuxolimab in advanced cancers. Data came from immunoSEQ multiplex PCR; TCRdb stores just in-frame clones and leaves some out. The table shows approximately 96,000 clones, with less than 95% occurring only once. Sequenced material: CD4+ or CD8+ T cells sorted from blood, taken in a trial of the OX40 agonist ivuxolimab. These receptors all come from an adult with an advanced solid tumor such as melanoma, head and neck, liver or kidney cancer.

This clone showed up just a few times. This chain uses TRBV19 with TRBJ1-1; D perhaps matches TRBD1 (5 bases). V was clipped by 3 bases and J by 3 bases, with 8 bases between them. This CDR3 comprises 13 residues. Per the germline V gene, CDR1 is LNHDA and CDR2 is SQIVND (reference sequence). CDR3 sequence reads: CASSMGDDTEAFF. The CDR3 region has the DNA TGTGCCAGTAGTATGGGGGATGACACTGAAGCTTTCTTT.

In its sample, this clone was seen once. The chain's CDR3 is CASSLRRGSYEQYF. CDR3 DNA: TGTGCCAGCAGCTTAAGGCGGGGGTCCTACGAGCAGTACTTC. The chain carries TRBV7-2 and TRBJ2-7; 7 nucleotides line up with TRBD2. Trimming cost V 2 bases and J 1 base; bases outside gene matches: 2. CDR3 length: 14 residues. Germline CDR1 and CDR2: SGHTA and FQGNSA.

The chain is built from TRBV28 and TRBJ2-2; D ambiguous. Germline V gene lookup returns CDR1 MDHEN and CDR2 SYDVKM. The CDR3 loop spans 16 amino acids. V was pared by 2 bases and J by 0 bases, with 10 bases between. CDR3: CASSLPEGTNTGELFF. The CDR3 DNA sequence: TGTGCCAGCAGTTTACCCGAAGGAACGAACACCGGGGAGCTGTTTTTT.

The CDR3 protein is CAATGVSGNTIYF. The CDR3, as DNA: TGTGCCGCGACAGGGGTCTCTGGAAACACCATATATTTT. The V and J genes are TRBV28 and TRBJ1-3; 8 bases agree with TRBD1. Trimming took 11 bases from V and 0 from J; bases not matched to a gene: 3. CDR1 and CDR2 (germline): MDHEN, SYDVKM. This CDR3 has 13 amino acids.

This sequence joins TRBV6-5 and TRBJ2-1, with TRBD1 matching over 8 bases. The V gene's germline CDR1 is MNHEY and CDR2 SVGAGI. Trimming took 8 bases from V and 6 from J; bases not matched to a gene: 6. The CDR3 spans 13 residues. The CDR3 is CASGRDRPNEQFF. The DNA for the CDR3 is TGTGCCAGCGGCCGGGACAGGCCCAATGAGCAGTTCTTC.

The chain employs TRBV10-2 and TRBJ2-7; D call uncertain. Germline CDR1 WSHSY, CDR2 SAAADI. The CDR3 sequence is 12 residues long. The germline V and J ends were trimmed by 0 bases and 3 bases, with 3 bases remaining between them. As DNA, the CDR3 is TGCGCCAGCAGTGAGTCTTACTACGAGCAGTACTTC. Protein sequence: CASSESYYEQYF.

V gene TRBV5-4 combines with J gene TRBJ2-5; 7 bases agree with TRBD1. The CDR3 runs to 16 residues. The trim removed 3 bases at V and 2 bases at J, leaving 10 bases unmatched. Per germline, CDR1 SGHNT and CDR2 YYREEE (reference sequence). This chain's CDR3 is CASSSATDRSQETQYF. CDR3 coding DNA: TGTGCCAGCAGCTCTGCTACGGACAGGTCTCAAGAGACCCAGTACTTC. Looking up the rest from reference TRBV5-4 and TRBJ2-5 gives the full variable domain: ETGVTQSPTHLIKTRGQQVTLRCSSQSGHNTVSWYQQALGQGPQFIFQYYREEENGRGNFPPRFSGLQFPNYSSELNVNALELDDSALYLCASSSATDRSQETQYFGPGTRLLVL.

The chain uses TRBV29-1 and TRBJ2-7, with 9 bases identical to TRBD1. Germline values: CDR1 SQVTM, CDR2 ANQGSEA. The CDR3 consists of 13 residues. V was clipped by 4 bases and J by 5 bases; unmatched bases: 6. CDR3: CSVAATGGDEQYF. CDR3 coding DNA: TGCAGCGTTGCAGCGACAGGGGGAGACGAGCAGTACTTC.

The CDR3 loop is CASSYRERADTEAFF. For the CDR3, the DNA is TGTGCCAGCAGCTATAGAGAGAGGGCGGACACTGAAGCTTTCTTT. The chain has TRBV7-8 and TRBJ1-1; D unclear. The CDR3 is made up of 15 amino acids. The germline V gene has CDR1 SGHVS and CDR2 FQNEAQ. V was pared by 4 bases and J by 3 bases, with 15 bases between.

The chain recombines TRBV11-3 with TRBJ2-1; possibly TRBD1 or TRBD2 for D (5 bases each). This CDR3 is 12 amino acids long. CDR1 and CDR2 from the germline V gene are SGHNT and YENEEA. Trimming removed 2 bases from V and 8 bases from J, with 7 bases in between. For the CDR3, the DNA is TGTGCCAGCAGCTTATGGGGACATGAGCAGTTCTTC. Its protein is CASSLWGHEQFF.

V and J are TRBV7-3 and TRBJ2-7, with D possibly matching TRBD2 (6 bases). Trimming took off 1 base at V and 5 bases at J, with 12 bases between the two ends. Germline CDR1 is SGHTA and CDR2 is FQGTGA. The CDR3 sequence is 14 residues long. CDR3 loop: CASSLMAGGNEQYF. In nucleotides, the CDR3 is TGTGCCAGCAGCTTAATGGCGGGCGGGAACGAGCAGTACTTC.

This clone was observed a single time. V gene TRBV11-1 combines with J gene TRBJ2-5; D is possibly TRBD1 or TRBD2 (5 bases each). Trimming left V 5 bases short and J 0 bases short, with 16 bases between. Germline V CDR1 and CDR2: SGHAT, FQDESV (reference sequence). The CDR3 loop spans 16 amino acids. Written as DNA, the CDR3 is TGTGCCAGCAGCGGACGGGGCCTTACAGACCAAGAGACCCAGTACTTC. Amino acid sequence: CASSGRGLTDQETQYF.

The V and J genes are TRBV19 and TRBJ2-5; 7 bases align to TRBD1. The germline V gene has CDR1 LNHDA and CDR2 SQIVND (reference sequence). CDR3 length equals 13 residues. CDR3 DNA: TGTGCATCGACAGGGCCAGTCGGGGAGACCCAGTACTTC. Protein product: CASTGPVGETQYF.

CDR3 in DNA: TGTGCCAGCAGCATGCTGGGGGGCATCACTGGAAACACCATATATTTT. Protein product: CASSMLGGITGNTIYF. This rearrangement joins TRBV7-9 to TRBJ1-3; D is possibly TRBD1 (6 bases). Germline V gene lookup returns CDR1 SEHNR and CDR2 FQNEAQ (reference sequence). The CDR3 has 16 amino acids. V was cut by 5 bases and J by 2 bases, with 16 bases left in between.

The chain employs TRBV9 and TRBJ2-3; 7 nucleotides match TRBD2. The junction had 6 bases not matched to a gene; V was cut back by 0 bases and J by 2 bases. Germline CDR1 reads SGDLS; CDR2 reads YYNGEE. This CDR3 has 16 amino acids. The CDR3 loop reads CASSVEASGFTDTQYF. The CDR3 DNA reads as TGTGCCAGCAGCGTAGAAGCTAGCGGATTCACAGATACGCAGTATTTT.

A few counts support this clone. This chain links TRBV29-1 with TRBJ1-1; D not resolved. Deletions cut 5 bases from V and 0 bases from J, with 7 bases between. Germline V gene data show CDR1 as SQVTM and CDR2 as ANQGSEA. The CDR3 sequence is 12 residues long. CDR3 sequence: CSVKRMNTEAFF. CDR3 nucleotide sequence: TGCAGCGTTAAAAGGATGAACACTGAAGCTTTCTTT.

V is TRBV27 and J is TRBJ2-1; 10 nucleotides line up with TRBD1. Germline values: CDR1 MNHEY, CDR2 SMNVEV (reference sequence). V was pared by 5 bases and J by 7 bases, with 8 bases of the junction left unmatched. The CDR3 consists of 15 residues. The CDR3 reads CASSPETGGRNEQFF. The CDR3 DNA is TGTGCCAGCAGTCCAGAGACAGGGGGCAGGAATGAGCAGTTCTTC.

This rearrangement joins TRBV1 to TRBJ2-7; the table names TRBD2, a call not compared with the DNA. TRBV1 is a pseudogene locus. This CDR3 is built from 14 residues. CDR3 sequence: CTSSHRLAGVEQYF. CDR3 bases: TGCACCAGCAGCCATAGACTAGCGGGAGTCGAGCAGTACTTC.

This clone was picked up one time. The chain employs TRBV6-1 and TRBJ2-7; 14 nucleotides align to TRBD2. The V gene's germline CDR1 is MNHNS and CDR2 SASEGT. This CDR3 has 15 amino acids. The V and J ends lost 7 bases and 3 bases, in that order; junction bases with no gene match: 5. The CDR3, as DNA: TGTGCCAGCAATCGAGGGACTAGCGGGAGCTACGAGCAGTACTTC. This encodes CASNRGTSGSYEQYF.

CDR3: CASSPGERSYNEQFF. The CDR3 coding sequence is TGTGCCAGCAGCCCGGGAGAACGCTCCTACAATGAGCAGTTCTTC. This chain links TRBV5-6 with TRBJ2-1; possible D gene TRBD2, 6 bases. Deletions cut 4 bases from V and 0 bases from J, with 11 bases between. This CDR3 comprises 15 residues. Germline V gene data show CDR1 as SGHDT and CDR2 as YYEEEE. The full variable domain, with the rest looked up from reference TRBV5-6 and TRBJ2-1, is DAGVTQSPTHLIKTRGQQVTLRCSPKSGHDTVSWYQQALGQGPQFIFQYYEEEERQRGNFPDRFSGHQFPNYSSELNVNALLLGDSALYLCASSPGERSYNEQFFGPGTRLTVL.

This clone appeared once. J is TRBJ2-2 and V is TRBV19; 10 nucleotides align to TRBD2. V lost 5 bases and J lost 4; bases outside the gene matches: 7. Germline V gives CDR1 LNHDA, CDR2 SQIVND (reference sequence). The CDR3 is 16 amino acids. CDR3 in amino acids: CASSEAGGPSTGELFF. The CDR3, as DNA: TGTGCCAGTAGTGAAGCGGGAGGGCCCTCCACCGGGGAGCTGTTTTTT.

The chain employs TRBV19 and TRBJ1-4; D is perhaps TRBD1 (6 bases). CDR1 and CDR2 from the germline V gene are LNHDA and SQIVND (reference sequence). CDR3 size: 14 residues. Trimming cost V 5 bases and J 6 bases, with 13 bases left between them. The CDR3 sequence: CASSEQGVYEKLFF. In nucleotides, the CDR3 is TGTGCCAGTAGTGAACAGGGTGTTTATGAAAAACTGTTTTTT.

The chain uses TRBV19 and TRBJ1-4, with a weak D call TRBD1 (5 bases). Germline V CDR1 and CDR2: LNHDA, SQIVND (reference sequence). This CDR3 spans 14 amino acids. V lost 5 bases, J lost 0 bases, and 7 bases lay in between. The DNA of the CDR3 is TGTGCCAGTAGTCGGGGGGCAACTAATGAAAAACTGTTTTTT. Its protein product is CASSRGATNEKLFF. Combining the CDR3 with reference TRBV19 and TRBJ1-4 gives the whole variable domain DGGITQSPKYLFRKEGQNVTLSCEQNLNHDAMYWYRQDPGQGLRLIYYSQIVNDFQKGDIAEGYSVSREKKESFPLTVTSAQKNPTAFYLCASSRGATNEKLFFGSGTQLSVL.

V and J are TRBV29-1 and TRBJ2-1; 9 bases map to TRBD2. J lost 4 bases, V lost 6 bases, and 13 bases had no gene match. CDR1 is SQVTM, CDR2 ANQGSEA, per germline. The CDR3 has 16 residues. The CDR3: CSVPETSGRRYNEQFF. CDR3 in DNA: TGCAGCGTCCCGGAGACTAGCGGACGTCGATACAATGAGCAGTTCTTC.

The CDR3 coding sequence is TGTGCCATCAGTGATTGGGGCGGCTCCTACGAGCAGTACTTC. This gives the protein CAISDWGGSYEQYF. V usage is TRBV10-3 and J usage is TRBJ2-7; TRBD1 might be the D (5 bases). Germline CDR1 ENHRY, CDR2 SYGVKD. CDR3 size: 14 residues. The V gene lost 3 bases and the J gene lost 0 bases, with 9 bases spanning the gap.

The chain uses TRBV6-5 and TRBJ2-7; tentatively, D is TRBD2 (6 bases). Trimming removed 2 bases from V and 2 bases from J, with 13 bases in between. The CDR3 loop spans 15 amino acids. In germline, CDR1 is MNHEY, CDR2 SVGAGI. CDR3 sequence (DNA): TGTGCCAGCAGTTACCAGGGTAGCGGAGCCTACGAGCAGTACTTC. It yields the protein CASSYQGSGAYEQYF.